Listed below are T cell receptor beta chains from one sample, sequenced in a study of blood T cell repertoires in COVID-19. Method: immunoSEQ multiplex PCR; TCRdb's copy keeps in-frame clones and lacks some. Counted here are about 210,000 clones, more than 75% occurring once; the ten biggest clones make up roughly 12%. The sequencing sample was made of peripheral blood. Receptors were obtained from a woman aged 40-49 years with acute or convalescent COVID-19. The CDR3 runs from the conserved cysteine through the conserved F or W. The order of the fields is V gene, D gene, clone size, J gene, CDR3 DNA, CDR3 protein. D genes are given only for firm matches. Size is stated for part of the rows, as once, few or many counts, or as a class when the clone is expanded.

v_call: TRBV29-1; d_call: -; clone_size: -; j_call: TRBJ1-2; cdr3_nt: TGCAGCGTTGAAGGTGGAGTCAGGACAGCCCAGAGTATTAACTATGGCTACACCTTC; cdr3_aa: CSVEGGVRTAQSINYGYTF
v_call: TRBV2; d_call: TRBD1; clone_size: -; j_call: TRBJ2-3; cdr3_nt: TGTGCCAGCGCCGGGACAGGGAGTGCAGATACGCAGTATTTT; cdr3_aa: CASAGTGSADTQYF
v_call: TRBV6-5; d_call: -; clone_size: -; j_call: TRBJ2-7; cdr3_nt: TGTGCCAGCCGGGGTTACAGGGCCTACGAGCAGTACTTC; cdr3_aa: CASRGYRAYEQYF
v_call: TRBV10-3; d_call: TRBD1; clone_size: -; j_call: TRBJ1-1; cdr3_nt: TGTGCCATCAGTGAGGCAGGGGGCGACACTGAAGCTTTCTTT; cdr3_aa: CAISEAGGDTEAFF
v_call: TRBV10-3; d_call: -; clone_size: -; j_call: TRBJ1-1; cdr3_nt: TGTGCCATCAGTGAGGCGGAGTTCGCAGCTTTCTTT; cdr3_aa: CAISEAEFAAFF
v_call: TRBV19; d_call: -; clone_size: -; j_call: TRBJ1-5; cdr3_nt: TGTGCCAGTAGTAAGAAAGTGGCTCAGCCCCAGCATTTT; cdr3_aa: CASSKKVAQPQHF
v_call: TRBV20-1; d_call: TRBD1; clone_size: -; j_call: TRBJ1-1; cdr3_nt: TGCAGTGCTAGTAAGACCGGGACAGAGTTTTCCACTGAAGCTTTCTTT; cdr3_aa: CSASKTGTEFSTEAFF
v_call: TRBV5-1; d_call: TRBD2; clone_size: -; j_call: TRBJ2-7; cdr3_nt: TGCGCCAGCAGCTTGGCCGGGACTAGCGGGGCCTACGAGCAGTACTTC; cdr3_aa: CASSLAGTSGAYEQYF
v_call: TRBV6-2/TRBV6-3; d_call: -; clone_size: -; j_call: TRBJ2-2; cdr3_nt: TGTGCCAGCAGTTACGGATACCTAGGGGGGGCCAACAACACCGGGGAGCTGTTTTTT; cdr3_aa: CASSYGYLGGANNTGELFF
v_call: TRBV9; d_call: TRBD1; clone_size: -; j_call: TRBJ1-3; cdr3_nt: TGTGCCAGCAGCGTAGCGAGGACAGGGACCGGTGGAAACACCATATATTTT; cdr3_aa: CASSVARTGTGGNTIYF
v_call: TRBV18; d_call: -; clone_size: -; j_call: TRBJ1-2; cdr3_nt: TGTGCCAGCTCACCAAGGACAGCTACTAACTATGGCTACACCTTC; cdr3_aa: CASSPRTATNYGYTF
v_call: TRBV5-1; d_call: TRBD2; clone_size: -; j_call: TRBJ2-3; cdr3_nt: TGCGCCAGCAGCTTCGAGCGGGGGGGCACAGATACGCAGTATTTT; cdr3_aa: CASSFERGGTDTQYF
v_call: TRBV11-3; d_call: TRBD1; clone_size: -; j_call: TRBJ1-1; cdr3_nt: TGTGCCAGCAGCTTTCGACAGGGCCTTGAAGCTTTCTTT; cdr3_aa: CASSFRQGLEAFF
v_call: TRBV7-8; d_call: -; clone_size: -; j_call: TRBJ2-1; cdr3_nt: TGTGCCAGCAGTGGAACCGGGACTCCCTACAATGAGCAGTTCTTC; cdr3_aa: CASSGTGTPYNEQFF
v_call: TRBV7-2; d_call: -; clone_size: -; j_call: TRBJ2-7; cdr3_nt: TGTGCCAGCAGCGAGGGCCGTTACGAGCAGTACTTC; cdr3_aa: CASSEGRYEQYF
v_call: TRBV6-9; d_call: TRBD1; clone_size: -; j_call: TRBJ1-2; cdr3_nt: TGTGCCAGCAGTTACGGACAGGGAGACTATGGCTACACCTTC; cdr3_aa: CASSYGQGDYGYTF
v_call: TRBV11-2; d_call: -; clone_size: -; j_call: TRBJ1-2; cdr3_nt: TGTGCCAGCAGCTTAGTACGACAGGTCGGTGGCTACACCTTC; cdr3_aa: CASSLVRQVGGYTF
v_call: TRBV6-1; d_call: -; clone_size: -; j_call: TRBJ2-1; cdr3_nt: TGTGCCAGCAGCCTCAGCGGAACCTACAATGAGCAGTTCTTC; cdr3_aa: CASSLSGTYNEQFF
v_call: TRBV2; d_call: -; clone_size: -; j_call: TRBJ2-1; cdr3_nt: TGTGCCAGGGACTGGCACAATGAGCAGTTCTTC; cdr3_aa: CARDWHNEQFF
v_call: TRBV15; d_call: TRBD1; clone_size: -; j_call: TRBJ1-4; cdr3_nt: TGTGCCACCAGCAGTCCGGGACAGAGAAATGAAAAACTGTTTTTT; cdr3_aa: CATSSPGQRNEKLFF
v_call: TRBV6-5; d_call: -; clone_size: -; j_call: TRBJ2-6; cdr3_nt: TGTGCCAGCAGCCACTCTCCTACTGGGGCCAACGTCCTGACTTTC; cdr3_aa: CASSHSPTGANVLTF
v_call: TRBV19; d_call: TRBD1; clone_size: -; j_call: TRBJ1-1; cdr3_nt: TGTGCCAGTAGCAGCCAGGGGGCCAGGACTGAAGCTTTCTTT; cdr3_aa: CASSSQGARTEAFF
v_call: TRBV6-6; d_call: -; clone_size: -; j_call: TRBJ2-7; cdr3_nt: TGTGCCAGCAGGTACAGGTCGGGGTACGAGCAGTACTTC; cdr3_aa: CASRYRSGYEQYF
v_call: TRBV2; d_call: -; clone_size: few; j_call: TRBJ2-7; cdr3_nt: TGTGCCAGCGTCAGGGGTAGCCAATCCTACGAGCAGTACTTC; cdr3_aa: CASVRGSQSYEQYF
v_call: TRBV20-1; d_call: TRBD1; clone_size: -; j_call: TRBJ1-3; cdr3_nt: TGCAGTGCTAGTAAGGGGGCCGGAAACACCATATATTTT; cdr3_aa: CSASKGAGNTIYF
v_call: TRBV4-2; d_call: -; clone_size: -; j_call: TRBJ2-5; cdr3_nt: TGTGCCAGCAGCCAAGAGGGGGGAAGTCCCCAGGAGACCCAGTACTTC; cdr3_aa: CASSQEGGSPQETQYF
v_call: TRBV12-3/TRBV12-4; d_call: TRBD2; clone_size: -; j_call: TRBJ2-5; cdr3_nt: TGTGCCAGCAGTAAAACTAGCGGGGAGACCCAGTACTTC; cdr3_aa: CASSKTSGETQYF
v_call: TRBV5-4; d_call: -; clone_size: -; j_call: TRBJ2-7; cdr3_nt: TGTGCCACCTCTACTGGCTCGGGCGGGCTTACCTACGAGCAGTACTTC; cdr3_aa: CATSTGSGGLTYEQYF
v_call: TRBV5-1; d_call: -; clone_size: few; j_call: TRBJ1-5; cdr3_nt: TGCGCCAGCAGCTTGGAGGGGGGCAATCAGCCCCAGCATTTT; cdr3_aa: CASSLEGGNQPQHF
v_call: TRBV11-2; d_call: TRBD1; clone_size: once; j_call: TRBJ2-2; cdr3_nt: TGTGCCAGCAGCTTACTAAGGGACAGGGGTATCACCGGGGAGCTGTTTTTT; cdr3_aa: CASSLLRDRGITGELFF
v_call: TRBV6-2/TRBV6-3; d_call: TRBD2; clone_size: -; j_call: TRBJ2-1; cdr3_nt: TGTGCCAGCAGTTACGCCGGTCAGCGGGGGTACAATGAGCAGTTCTTC; cdr3_aa: CASSYAGQRGYNEQFF